This T cell receptor (beta chain) was sequenced during a study of CD8+CD57+ T cells in acquired aplastic anemia. Findings of the study overall: Around 29 shared CD8+ CDR3s appeared highly expressed within patients' immunodominant clones. Patients showed no significant difference from controls in CD8+ Simpson's diversity.

Profiles of TCR beta VDJ and CDR3 were generated from a genomic DNA template. MiXCR was run by TCRdb on the reads, yielding one entry per CDR3 protein. The sample gives some 290,000 distinct CDR3 sequences, approximately 57% of which show up once; roughly 8% is in the top ten. Remarks on this clonotype: The antigen is unknown.

Germline CDR1 reads DFQATT; CDR2 reads SNEGSKA (reference sequence). The J segment lost 1 base and the V segment lost 5 bases, leaving 1 base of the junction unmatched. This CDR3 is built from 12 residues. The rearrangement uses TRBV20-1 and TRBJ2-7, with TRBD1 matching 8 bases. Sequencing was carried out using sorted CD4+, CD8+, or CD8+CD57+ T cells (not recorded which) from PBMCs. The receptor was isolated from a human donor with severe aplastic anemia or a healthy control (not recorded which). This CDR3 is CSAGDRSYEQYF. The CDR3 nucleotides read TGCAGTGCTGGGGACAGGTCCTACGAGCAGTACTTC.